Shown below are 20 T cell receptor beta chains from a single sample sequenced in a study of T cell responses to AZD1222 COVID-19 vaccine. The method was immunoSEQ multiplex PCR; TCRdb's version includes in-frame clones alone and lacks a portion of them. The table shows over 75,000 clones, with 75% to 90% occurring only once. The specimen was peripheral blood, collected on day 0 of AZD1222 vaccination. These receptor sequences come from an adult in good health.

In its sample, this clone was seen once. The chain employs TRBV21-1 and TRBJ1-5. TRBV21-1 is noted as a pseudogene. The CDR3 has 17 residues. CDR3 DNA sequence: TGTGCCAGCAGCAAGGGACGGAATAATTCCAGCAATCAGCCCCAGCATTTT. As protein: CASSKGRNNSSNQPQHF.

The chain employs TRBV5-1 and TRBJ2-2; 7 bases line up with TRBD1. This CDR3 spans 15 amino acids. The germline V gene encodes CDR1 SGHRS and CDR2 YFSETQ. Losses at the gene ends were 6 bases for V and 9 bases for J; bases not matched to a gene: 14. CDR3 in amino acids: CASTDQTGSSRELFF. The CDR3 DNA reads as TGCGCCAGCACCGACCAGACAGGGAGTTCTAGGGAGCTGTTTTTT.

The chain combines TRBV7-2 with TRBJ2-3; 12 positions match TRBD2. With V trimmed by 5 bases and J by 3 bases, 6 bases remained unmatched. The CDR3 extends over 16 amino acids. The V gene's germline CDR1 is SGHTA and CDR2 FQGNSA. The CDR3 DNA sequence: TGTGCCAGCAGCGCAAGACTAGCGGGAGCGACAGATACGCAGTATTTT. This encodes CASSARLAGATDTQYF.

The count of this clone is one. This same CDR3 is encoded by further DNA sequences in the sample. The genes are TRBV10-2 and TRBJ2-7, with 9 bases lining up with TRBD1. The germline V gene encodes CDR1 WSHSY and CDR2 SAAADI. The CDR3 spans 12 residues. V lost 6 bases and J lost 4; bases outside the gene matches: 1. The CDR3 spells CASRDRGYEQYF. In DNA form, the CDR3 reads TGCGCCAGCAGGGACAGGGGATACGAGCAGTACTTC.

The chain couples TRBV14 to TRBJ2-3; no definite D call. The CDR3 is made up of 17 amino acids. V shed 3 bases and J shed 2 bases, with 18 bases lying between them. Germline CDR1 is SGHDN and CDR2 is FVKESK. CDR3 sequence: CASSQGSRGRYTDTQYF. The CDR3 region has the DNA TGTGCCAGCAGCCAGGGTTCGCGCGGACGGTACACAGATACGCAGTATTTT.

The CDR3 DNA follows: TGTGCCAGTAGTTCAGGACAGGGGGTAAGCTCCTACGAGCAGTACTTC. It encodes CASSSGQGVSSYEQYF. This chain links TRBV19 with TRBJ2-7, with TRBD1 identical over 10 bases. This CDR3 is built from 16 residues. Trimming at V came to 5 bases and at J to 0 bases, leaving 7 bases not matched to a gene. The germline V gene encodes CDR1 LNHDA and CDR2 SQIVND (reference sequence).

This clone is a singleton in its sample. V is TRBV3-1 (or the pseudogene TRBV3-2) and J is TRBJ1-1; TRBD1 agrees at 12 bases. After removal of 6 bases from V and 5 bases from J, the junction contained 4 bases not matched to a gene. Germline CDR1 reads LGHDT; CDR2 reads YNNKEL (reference sequence). The CDR3 totals 14 residues. The CDR3 nucleotides read TGTGCCAGCAGTTGGGGACAGGGGGCTACTGAAGCTTTCTTT. Translation: CASSWGQGATEAFF.

This clone was detected only once. This chain connects TRBV7-7 to TRBJ2-3; tentatively, D is TRBD2 (6 bases). CDR3 size: 15 residues. In germline, CDR1 is SSHAT, CDR2 FNYEAQ (reference sequence). V was trimmed by 5 bases and J by 4 bases, leaving 16 bases between them. The CDR3 region is CASSPLGGTADTQYF. In nucleotides, the CDR3 is TGTGCCAGCAGCCCGTTGGGCGGGACGGCAGATACGCAGTATTTT. Looking up the rest from reference TRBV7-7 and TRBJ2-3 gives the full variable domain: GAGVSQSPRYKVTKRGQDVTLRCDPISSHATLYWYQQALGQGPEFLTYFNYEAQPDKSGLPSDRFSAERPEGSISTLTIQRTEQRDSAMYRCASSPLGGTADTQYFGPGTRLTVL.

The rearrangement uses TRBV7-9 and TRBJ2-3; 8 bases agree with TRBD2. The CDR3 extends over 19 amino acids. The V and J ends lost 1 base and 0 bases, in that order; junction bases with no gene match: 12. The V gene's germline CDR1 is SEHNR and CDR2 FQNEAQ (reference sequence). CDR3 residues: CASSLGISGGSRSTDTQYF. As DNA, the CDR3 is TGTGCCAGCAGCTTAGGTATCAGCGGGGGTTCTCGGAGCACAGATACGCAGTATTTT.

The CDR3 sequence: CAWSRTSVSDGYTF. For the CDR3, the DNA is TGTGCCTGGAGCCGGACGTCCGTTTCAGATGGCTACACCTTC. The chain couples TRBV30 to TRBJ1-2; the D is unclear. Trimming shortened V by 3 bases and J by 6 bases, and 17 bases separated the two germline ends. This CDR3 has 14 amino acids. The germline V gene encodes CDR1 GTSNPN and CDR2 SVGIG (reference sequence).

The rearrangement uses TRBV6-2 or TRBV6-3 and TRBJ1-1; a possible D gene is TRBD1 (5 bases). Between the trimmed V and J ends, which lost 0 bases and 4 bases, there was a span of 6 bases. The germline gives CDR1 MNHEY, CDR2 SVGEGT. The CDR3 has 13 amino acids. CDR3 nucleotide sequence: TGTGCCAGCAGTTACTCGGGGGGCACTGAAGCTTTCTTT. Amino acids: CASSYSGGTEAFF.

This chain joins TRBV5-1 and TRBJ1-1; no clear D. Trimming left V 4 bases short and J 1 base short, with 11 bases between. CDR3 length equals 14 residues. Germline loops: CDR1 SGHRS, CDR2 YFSETQ. CDR3 sequence reads: CASSPDGENTEAFF. CDR3 sequence (DNA): TGCGCCAGCAGCCCCGACGGGGAGAACACTGAAGCTTTCTTT.

This chain links TRBV11-2 with TRBJ2-3, with D unclear. The CDR3 runs to 13 residues. Trimming stripped 2 bases from V and 6 bases from J, with 9 bases between. Per the germline V gene, CDR1 is SGHAT and CDR2 is FQNNGV. This CDR3 is CASSLTLGDTQYF. CDR3 coding DNA: TGTGCCAGCAGCTTAACCCTAGGGGATACGCAGTATTTT.

This chain uses TRBV7-2 with TRBJ2-2; D ambiguous. Per the germline V gene, CDR1 is SGHTA and CDR2 is FQGNSA. Trimming removed 4 bases at V and 7 bases at J, with 13 bases between. The CDR3 is made up of 14 amino acids. CDR3 DNA: TGTGCCAGCAGCTATGCCAGATTCGGCGGGGAGCTGTTTTTT. This gives the protein CASSYARFGGELFF.

In this sample, this clone turned up once. This chain joins TRBV24-1 and TRBJ2-7, with a possible D match to TRBD2 (6 bases). Germline assignment: CDR1 KGHDR and CDR2 SFDVKD. The CDR3 runs to 15 residues. Trimming left V 6 bases short and J 7 bases short, with 21 bases between. The CDR3 is CATSLILLGLGEQYF. The CDR3 DNA is TGTGCCACCAGTCTAATCCTTCTGGGACTCGGGGAGCAGTACTTC.

The V and J genes are TRBV4-3 and TRBJ2-1; D call uncertain. The CDR3 runs 15 residues. Trimming left V 0 bases short and J 5 bases short, with 11 bases between. From germline, CDR1 is LGHNA and CDR2 YSLEER. CDR3 amino acids: CASSQDRVSDNEQFF. CDR3 nucleotide sequence: TGCGCCAGCAGCCAAGATCGCGTGAGCGACAATGAGCAGTTCTTC.

This clone was seen only a few times. This chain joins TRBV28 and TRBJ1-5; D possibly corresponds to TRBD1 (5 bases). The CDR3 covers 15 residues. Trimming shortened V by 3 bases and J by 0 bases, and 9 bases separated the two germline ends. Germline V gene lookup returns CDR1 MDHEN and CDR2 SYDVKM. CDR3 in DNA: TGTGCCAGCAGTTTGTCGGGGGTTAGCAATCAGCCCCAGCATTTT. It codes for CASSLSGVSNQPQHF.

V usage is TRBV7-9 and J usage is TRBJ1-2, with a weak D call TRBD1 (5 bases). The CDR3 extends over 12 amino acids. V lost 5 bases and J lost 7, with 11 bases in between. Germline V lookup: CDR1 SEHNR, CDR2 FQNEAQ (reference sequence). The CDR3 region has the DNA TGTGCCAGCAGCCCCGGGGGGGGTGGCTACACCTTC. As protein: CASSPGGGGYTF.

The chain has TRBV5-1 and TRBJ2-7; 9 bases agree with TRBD2. The CDR3 loop spans 16 amino acids. V gave up 0 bases and J gave up 5 bases; unmatched junction bases: 9. Germline V CDR1 and CDR2: SGHRS, YFSETQ. This CDR3 reads CASSLAWAGGSDEQYF. The CDR3 DNA reads TGCGCCAGCAGCTTGGCCTGGGCGGGAGGGTCGGACGAGCAGTACTTC.

There are a few counts of this clone. The gene calls are TRBV5-1 and TRBJ1-3, with D perhaps TRBD1 (5 bases). Deletions cut 3 bases from V and 0 bases from J, with 10 bases between. CDR1 is SGHRS and CDR2 is YFSETQ in the germline V gene. The CDR3 has 15 amino acids. As DNA, the CDR3 is TGCGCCAGCAGCTGGGACTCTCGCTCTGGAAACACCATATATTTT. It encodes CASSWDSRSGNTIYF.